This T cell receptor beta chain emerged from a study of blood T cell repertoires in COVID-19. Study as a whole: Sites across the United States, Italy and Spain contributed samples from acute and convalescent COVID-19. The cDNA or gDNA used as material had been derived from T cells, B-cell-depleted T cells, or PBMCs.

The study recruited people aged roughly 18 to 95 years across under 25 US areas. Original handling: Reference gene primer amplification yielded estimated nucleated cell counts. Measured with immunoSEQ multiplex PCR; TCRdb has only the in-frame clones, and not every one. The DNA was the basis for D and trimming; V, J and clone size are from that table. The data contain 350,000 to 450,000 clones, around nine tenths of them singletons. The source material was PBMCs or T cells enriched from blood (not recorded which). This clonotype was obtained from a woman between 18 and 29 years old who had been exposed to COVID-19.

The CDR3 loop reads CASSRQAGNTIYF. CDR3 nucleotide sequence: TGTGCCAGCAGTCGACAAGCAGGAAACACCATATATTTT. This rearrangement joins TRBV28 to TRBJ1-3; D ambiguous. CDR3 length: 13 amino acids. The V gene's germline CDR1 is MDHEN and CDR2 SYDVKM. With 5 bases removed from V and 4 bases from J, the gap between germline ends came to 9 bases.